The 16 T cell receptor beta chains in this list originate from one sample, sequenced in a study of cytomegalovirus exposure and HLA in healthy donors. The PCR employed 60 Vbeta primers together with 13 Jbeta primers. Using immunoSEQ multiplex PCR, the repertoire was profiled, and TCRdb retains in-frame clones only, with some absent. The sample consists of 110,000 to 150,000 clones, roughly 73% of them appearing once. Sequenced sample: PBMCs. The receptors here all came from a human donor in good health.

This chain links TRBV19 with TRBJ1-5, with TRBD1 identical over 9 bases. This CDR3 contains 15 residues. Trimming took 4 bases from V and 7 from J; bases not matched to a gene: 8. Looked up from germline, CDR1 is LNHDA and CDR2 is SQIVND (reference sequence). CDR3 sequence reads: CASSKGQGDGQPQHF. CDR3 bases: TGTGCCAGTAGTAAGGGACAGGGAGATGGGCAGCCCCAGCATTTT.

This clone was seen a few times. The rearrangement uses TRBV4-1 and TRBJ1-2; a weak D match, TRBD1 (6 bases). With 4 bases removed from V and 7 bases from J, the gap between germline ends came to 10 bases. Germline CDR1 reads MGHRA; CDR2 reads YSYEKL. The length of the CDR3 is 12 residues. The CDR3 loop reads CASSRTGSGYTF. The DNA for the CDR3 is TGCGCCAGCAGCCGAACAGGGTCTGGCTACACCTTC.

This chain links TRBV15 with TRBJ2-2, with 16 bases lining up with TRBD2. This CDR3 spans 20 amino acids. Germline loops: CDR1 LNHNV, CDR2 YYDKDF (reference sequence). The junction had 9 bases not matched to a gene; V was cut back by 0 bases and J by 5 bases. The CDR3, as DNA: TGTGCCACCAGCAGAGATTACGGGACTAGCGGGGGGGCAGTTACCGGGGAGCTGTTTTTT. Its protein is CATSRDYGTSGGAVTGELFF.

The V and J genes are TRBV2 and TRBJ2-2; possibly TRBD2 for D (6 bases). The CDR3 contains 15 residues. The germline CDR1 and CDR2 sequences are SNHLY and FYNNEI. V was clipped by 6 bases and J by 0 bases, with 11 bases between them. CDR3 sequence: CASRGGVANTGELFF. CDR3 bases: TGTGCCAGCAGGGGCGGGGTCGCGAACACCGGGGAGCTGTTTTTT.

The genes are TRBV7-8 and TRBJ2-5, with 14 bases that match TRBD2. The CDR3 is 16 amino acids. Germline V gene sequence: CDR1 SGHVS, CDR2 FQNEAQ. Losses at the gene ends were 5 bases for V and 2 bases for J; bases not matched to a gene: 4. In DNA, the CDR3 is TGTGCCAGCAGCGCGAGACTAGCGGGGGGGCAAGAGACCCAGTACTTC. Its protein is CASSARLAGGQETQYF.

CDR3 loop: CASSTGVQGYTGELFF. The CDR3 DNA reads as TGCGCCAGCAGCACTGGTGTCCAGGGGTACACCGGGGAGCTGTTTTTT. This chain joins TRBV5-1 and TRBJ2-2; weak D call: TRBD1 (6 bases). This CDR3 is built from 16 residues. Germline CDR1 SGHRS, CDR2 YFSETQ. V lost 4 bases, J lost 3 bases, and 16 bases lay in between.

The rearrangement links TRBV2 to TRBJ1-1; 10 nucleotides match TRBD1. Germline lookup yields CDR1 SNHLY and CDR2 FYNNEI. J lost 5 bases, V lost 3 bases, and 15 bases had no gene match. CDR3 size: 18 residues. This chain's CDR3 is CASSDLRGDRGGKTEAFF. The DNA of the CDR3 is TGTGCCAGCAGTGACCTCAGAGGGGACAGGGGTGGAAAGACTGAAGCTTTCTTT.

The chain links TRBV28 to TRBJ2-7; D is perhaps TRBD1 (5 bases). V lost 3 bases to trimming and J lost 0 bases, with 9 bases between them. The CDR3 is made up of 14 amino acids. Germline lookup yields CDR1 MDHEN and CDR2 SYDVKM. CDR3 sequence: CASSLGRSSYEQYF. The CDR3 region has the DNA TGTGCCAGCAGTTTGGGGCGGAGCTCCTACGAGCAGTACTTC.

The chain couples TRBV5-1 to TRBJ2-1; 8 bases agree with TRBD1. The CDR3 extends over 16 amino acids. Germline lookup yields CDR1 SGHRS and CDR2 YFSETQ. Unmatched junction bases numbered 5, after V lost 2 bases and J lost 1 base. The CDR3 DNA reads TGCGCCAGCAGCTTTGGCCAGGGGGCGTCCTACAATGAGCAGTTCTTC. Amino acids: CASSFGQGASYNEQFF.

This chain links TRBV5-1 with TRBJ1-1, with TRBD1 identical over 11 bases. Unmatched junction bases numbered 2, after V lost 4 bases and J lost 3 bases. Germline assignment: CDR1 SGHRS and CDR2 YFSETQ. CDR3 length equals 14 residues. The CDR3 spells CASSGGQGDTEAFF. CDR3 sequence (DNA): TGCGCCAGCAGCGGGGGACAGGGGGACACTGAAGCTTTCTTT. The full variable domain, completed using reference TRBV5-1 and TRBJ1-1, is KAGVTQTPRYLIKTRGQQVTLSCSPISGHRSVSWYQQTPGQGLQFLFEYFSETQRNKGNFPGRFSGRQFSNSRSEMNVSTLELGDSALYLCASSGGQGDTEAFFGQGTRLTVV.

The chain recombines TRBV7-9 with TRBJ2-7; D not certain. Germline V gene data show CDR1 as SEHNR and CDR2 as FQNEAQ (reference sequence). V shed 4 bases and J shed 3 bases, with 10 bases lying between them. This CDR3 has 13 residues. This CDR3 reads CASSYSRSYEQYF. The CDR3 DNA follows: TGTGCCAGCAGCTACAGCCGCAGCTACGAGCAGTACTTC.

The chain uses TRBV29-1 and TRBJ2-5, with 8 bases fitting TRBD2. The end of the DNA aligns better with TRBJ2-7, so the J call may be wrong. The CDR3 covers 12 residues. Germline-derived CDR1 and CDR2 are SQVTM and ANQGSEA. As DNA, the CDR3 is TGCAGCGTTGAAGTCCGGGAGGGCGAGCAGTACTTC. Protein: CSVEVREGEQYF.

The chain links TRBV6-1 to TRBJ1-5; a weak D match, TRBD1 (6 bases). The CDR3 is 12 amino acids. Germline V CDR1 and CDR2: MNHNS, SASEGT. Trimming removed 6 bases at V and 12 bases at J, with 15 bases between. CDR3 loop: CASRGTGKLQHF. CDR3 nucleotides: TGTGCCAGCAGAGGAACAGGGAAGCTCCAGCATTTT.

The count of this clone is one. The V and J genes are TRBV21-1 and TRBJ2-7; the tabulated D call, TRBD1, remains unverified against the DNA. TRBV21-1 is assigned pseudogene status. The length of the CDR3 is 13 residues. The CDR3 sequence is CASSSPARDEQYF. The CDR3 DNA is TGTGCCAGCAGCTCCCCTGCCAGGGACGAGCAGTACTTC.

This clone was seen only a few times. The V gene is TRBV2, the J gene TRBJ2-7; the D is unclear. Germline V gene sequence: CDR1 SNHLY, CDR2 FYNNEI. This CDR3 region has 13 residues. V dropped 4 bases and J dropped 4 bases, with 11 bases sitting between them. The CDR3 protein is CASSVFRAYEQYF. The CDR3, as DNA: TGTGCCAGCAGTGTTTTTCGAGCATACGAGCAGTACTTC.

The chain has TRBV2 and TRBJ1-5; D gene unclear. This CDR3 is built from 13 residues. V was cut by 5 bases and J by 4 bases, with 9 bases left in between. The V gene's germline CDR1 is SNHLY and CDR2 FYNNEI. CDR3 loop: CASSIGANQPQHF. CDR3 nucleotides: TGTGCCAGCAGTATCGGAGCAAATCAGCCCCAGCATTTT.